This entry lists 2 T cell receptor beta chains sequenced from one sample in a study of neurological immune-mediated disorders. Via MiXCR, TCRdb re-called the 5' RACE reads, giving one row per CDR3 protein. The data contain some 20,000 distinct CDR3 sequences, around 15% of them singletons. Material for sequencing was CD4+ T cells from blood. The receptors shown here come from a woman in her sixties or seventies with HTLV-1-associated myelopathy (HAM/TSP).

There are many counts of this clonotype. J is TRBJ2-7 and V is TRBV18; D not resolved. V was shortened by 1 base and J by 2 bases, with 24 bases between the two germline ends. Germline V lookup: CDR1 KGHSH, CDR2 LQKENI. This CDR3 contains 19 residues. CDR3 sequence (DNA): TGTGCCAGCTCACCACGAAGCAAGGCTCCGGGCAGACCCACCTACGAGCAGTACTTC. Protein sequence: CASSPRSKAPGRPTYEQYF.

This clonotype was seen ten or more times. This chain links TRBV7-2 with TRBJ2-2; D might be TRBD1 or TRBD2, each matching 6 bases. The CDR3 sequence is 15 residues long. V was cut by 1 base and J by 2 bases, with 8 bases left in between. Looked up from germline, CDR1 is SGHTA and CDR2 is FQGNSA. DNA of the CDR3: TGTGCCAGCAGCTTAGGGGGGGCAAACACCGGGGAGCTGTTTTTT. Protein product: CASSLGGANTGELFF.